The following is a T cell receptor beta chain sequence with its context. Profiling relied on immunoSEQ multiplex PCR, and the TCRdb table lists in-frame clones only, not all of them. The sample holds 120,000 or so clones, more than 75% seen once. This specimen belongs to a study of PD-L1 blockade in urothelial cancer. Looking at the study overall: Previous chemotherapy exposure amounted to 0 to 3 regimens for patients.

CDR3 length: 14 residues. Germline lookup yields CDR1 MDHEN and CDR2 SYDVKM. Trimming took 2 bases from V and 4 from J; bases not matched to a gene: 0. Documented time point: peripheral blood 6 weeks after treatment start. The receptor comes from a man between 50 and 59 years old with urothelial cancer. Source: PBMCs, taken around atezolizumab (anti-PD-L1) treatment. This chain uses TRBV28 with TRBJ2-1, with 9 bases matching TRBD1. CDR3 in DNA: TGTGCCAGCAGTTTAGGGACAGGGTACAATGAGCAGTTCTTC. It translates to CASSLGTGYNEQFF.